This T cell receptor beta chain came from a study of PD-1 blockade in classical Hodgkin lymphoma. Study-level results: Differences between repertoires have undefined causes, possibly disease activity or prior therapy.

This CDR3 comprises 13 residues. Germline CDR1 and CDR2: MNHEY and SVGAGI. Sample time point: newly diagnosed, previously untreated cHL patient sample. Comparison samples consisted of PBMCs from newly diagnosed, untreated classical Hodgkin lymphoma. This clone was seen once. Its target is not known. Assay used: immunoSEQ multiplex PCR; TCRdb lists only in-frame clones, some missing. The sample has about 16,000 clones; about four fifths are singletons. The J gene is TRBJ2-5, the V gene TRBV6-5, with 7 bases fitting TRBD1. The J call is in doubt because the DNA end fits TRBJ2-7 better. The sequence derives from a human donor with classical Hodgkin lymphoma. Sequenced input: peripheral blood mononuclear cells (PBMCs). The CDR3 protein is CASSRARGYEQYF. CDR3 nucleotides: TGTGCCAGCAGTCGTGCCAGGGGGTACGAGCAGTACTTC.